Listed here are 22 T cell receptor beta chains from one sample, sequenced in a study of long-term antiretroviral therapy in people with HIV (dated by TCRdb to between 2021 and 2024). The immunoSEQ hsTCRB v3.0 assay was used at survey level resolution to sequence the TRB variable region. TCRdb stores this immuneACCESS table with in-frame sequences only. Part of the clones is absent; in the studies checked, under half of the shortfall reflects unresolved V genes, and no reason is known for the rest. This sample has about 35,000 clones in its table, and approximately 80% of those were observed once. The top ten constitute around 7.4% of the sample. Sequenced here: unsorted PBMCs, sampled 2 years after starting antiretroviral therapy. The origin of the receptors is a woman aged 45-59 years with HIV.

V is TRBV29-1 and J is TRBJ2-6; the D is unclear. The V gene's germline CDR1 is SQVTM and CDR2 ANQGSEA. Trimming took 3 bases from V and 0 from J, leaving 3 bases between them. The CDR3 covers 13 residues. The CDR3 DNA reads as TGCAGCGTTGACGACTCTGGGGCCAACGTCCTGACTTTC. It is translated as CSVDDSGANVLTF.

The chain uses TRBV19 and TRBJ1-5, with 11 bases fitting TRBD1. Germline V CDR1 and CDR2: LNHDA, SQIVND (reference sequence). The junction had 7 bases not matched to a gene; V was cut back by 6 bases and J by 3 bases. The CDR3 runs 16 residues. The CDR3 DNA reads TGTGCCAGTAGGCCGTGGGACAGGGGGAACAATCAGCCCCAGCATTTT. Translating it yields CASRPWDRGNNQPQHF.

V usage is TRBV21-1 and J usage is TRBJ1-1; TRBD1, the table's D call, was not compared with the DNA. TRBV21-1 is reported as a pseudogene. The CDR3 is made up of 15 amino acids. This CDR3 reads CASSKGDRGHTEAFF. CDR3 nucleotides: TGTGCCAGCAGCAAAGGGGACAGGGGGCACACTGAAGCTTTCTTT.

The gene calls are TRBV29-1 and TRBJ1-1; D uncertain. CDR3 length: 11 amino acids. Trimming pared 5 bases from V and 10 bases from J, leaving 14 bases between. Germline V gene lookup returns CDR1 SQVTM and CDR2 ANQGSEA. CDR3 bases: TGCAGCGTTCCCGGGAGCCCTGGAGCTTTCTTT. This codes for CSVPGSPGAFF.

The chain combines TRBV11-2 with TRBJ2-1; 10 bases align to TRBD2. Unmatched junction bases numbered 4, after V lost 5 bases and J lost 0 bases. Per the germline V gene, CDR1 is SGHAT and CDR2 is FQNNGV. There are 16 residues in the CDR3. In DNA form, the CDR3 reads TGTGCCAGCAGCGATAGCGGGGGGAGCTCCTACAATGAGCAGTTCTTC. This translates into CASSDSGGSSYNEQFF.

The chain has TRBV9 and TRBJ1-6, with 7 bases fitting TRBD1. CDR3 length equals 18 residues. Germline trimming cut 2 bases from V and 7 bases from J; bases unmatched to any gene: 15. The germline V gene encodes CDR1 SGDLS and CDR2 YYNGEE. The CDR3 DNA reads as TGTGCCAGCAGCGTCTCAACCCCAGGCAGGGGGAGGAATTCACCCCTCCACTTT. Translating it yields CASSVSTPGRGRNSPLHF.

This clone has a handful of counts. The CDR3 region is CASSQLGRIYNSPLHF. CDR3 DNA sequence: TGCGCCAGCAGCCAATTAGGGCGGATCTATAATTCACCCCTCCACTTT. The chain carries TRBV4-1 and TRBJ1-6; no clear D. V was cut by 2 bases and J by 3 bases, with 11 bases left in between. The CDR3 runs 16 residues. The germline V gene encodes CDR1 MGHRA and CDR2 YSYEKL.

The rearrangement uses TRBV9 and TRBJ2-1; D is ambiguous. Germline CDR1 is SGDLS and CDR2 is YYNGEE. The germline V and J ends were trimmed by 0 bases and 5 bases, with 9 bases remaining between them. The CDR3 totals 14 residues. CDR3 amino acids: CASSVDISHNEQFF. The CDR3, as DNA: TGTGCCAGCAGCGTAGATATTAGCCACAATGAGCAGTTCTTC.

The J gene is TRBJ2-5, the V gene TRBV4-1; D ambiguous. Germline V gene data show CDR1 as MGHRA and CDR2 as YSYEKL. The V end lost 1 base, the J end lost 5 bases, and 17 bases lay between the germline ends. The CDR3 extends over 16 amino acids. CDR3 amino acids: CASSQGSSFVLETQYF. CDR3 DNA: TGCGCCAGCAGCCAAGGATCCTCCTTCGTATTGGAGACCCAGTACTTC.

The chain has TRBV7-6 and TRBJ2-7; a possible D gene is TRBD2 (6 bases). CDR1 and CDR2 (germline): SGHVS, FNYEAQ. Trimming cost V 3 bases and J 5 bases, with 8 bases left between them. The CDR3 extends over 12 amino acids. CDR3 loop: CASSLGGDEQYF. The DNA of the CDR3 is TGTGCCAGCAGCTTGGGCGGGGACGAGCAGTACTTC.

This chain joins TRBV12-5 and TRBJ2-7; 10 bases fit TRBD1. This CDR3 spans 14 amino acids. Germline V lookup: CDR1 LGHNT, CDR2 FRNRAP. V lost 5 bases and J lost 2; bases outside the gene matches: 3. CDR3 region: CASGTGQGAYEQYF. Here the CDR3 DNA reads TGTGCTAGTGGTACCGGACAGGGGGCCTACGAGCAGTACTTC.

The chain uses TRBV7-9 and TRBJ2-3; D may correspond to TRBD1 or TRBD2 (5 bases each). This CDR3 has 16 amino acids. V lost 4 bases and J 0 bases, leaving 14 bases between the germline ends. Germline lookup yields CDR1 SEHNR and CDR2 FQNEAQ (reference sequence). The CDR3, as DNA: TGTGCCAGCAGCTGGCTCGGGGCCTCTAGCACAGATACGCAGTATTTT. Its protein is CASSWLGASSTDTQYF.

CDR3 nucleotides: TGTGCCAGCAGCTCGTTCGGGGAGACCCAGTACTTC. Protein: CASSSFGETQYF. V usage is TRBV13 and J usage is TRBJ2-5; D is unclear. This CDR3 spans 12 amino acids. Germline loops: CDR1 PRHDT, CDR2 FYEKMQ (reference sequence). Between the trimmed V and J ends, which lost 4 bases and 5 bases, there was a span of 8 bases.

This sequence joins TRBV30 and TRBJ2-1, with D unclear. From germline, CDR1 is GTSNPN and CDR2 SVGIG (reference sequence). Trimming cost V 0 bases and J 15 bases, with 21 bases left between them. The CDR3 has 14 amino acids. For the CDR3, the DNA is TGTGCCTGGAGTGTAACCAGCCAGGCTAGTTTTCCGTTCTTC. It yields the protein CAWSVTSQASFPFF.

The chain uses TRBV14 and TRBJ2-1; D is uncertain. Germline V gene lookup returns CDR1 SGHDN and CDR2 FVKESK. The CDR3 extends over 14 amino acids. Trimming took off 1 base at V and 2 bases at J, with 6 bases between the two ends. The CDR3 loop reads CASSQVQTYNEQFF. CDR3 DNA: TGTGCCAGCAGCCAAGTTCAAACCTACAATGAGCAGTTCTTC.

The CDR3 loop is CASSSRTAHTYNEQFF. The DNA for the CDR3 is TGTGCCAGCAGTTCTCGGACAGCCCACACCTACAATGAGCAGTTCTTC. The rearrangement uses TRBV6-6 and TRBJ2-1; tentative D call: TRBD1 (6 bases). Trimming left V 4 bases short and J 2 bases short, with 15 bases between. The CDR3 is made up of 16 amino acids. The germline V gene has CDR1 MNHNY and CDR2 SVGAGI (reference sequence).

J is TRBJ2-1 and V is TRBV19, with 11 bases aligning to TRBD2. Germline assignment: CDR1 LNHDA and CDR2 SQIVND (reference sequence). V trimming: 5 bases; J trimming: 7 bases; junction bases outside the gene matches: 7. The CDR3 runs 15 residues. The CDR3 DNA is TGTGCCAGTAGTCCAACTAGCGGGGGCTGGAATGAGCAGTTCTTC. Translated: CASSPTSGGWNEQFF.

This chain joins TRBV18 and TRBJ2-3; 10 positions agree with TRBD1. Trimming took 4 bases from V and 3 from J; bases not matched to a gene: 4. Germline V gene sequence: CDR1 KGHSH, CDR2 LQKENI. The CDR3 has 15 residues. CDR3 amino acids: CASSQGQGTTDTQYF. CDR3 DNA sequence: TGTGCCAGCTCACAGGGACAGGGGACAACAGATACGCAGTATTTT.

This clone was picked up a small number of times. The gene calls are TRBV30 and TRBJ1-4, with 10 bases matching TRBD1. Germline assignment: CDR1 GTSNPN and CDR2 SVGIG (reference sequence). The CDR3 is 15 residues long. V dropped 3 bases and J dropped 5; count of bases not matched to a gene: 6. CDR3 bases: TGTGCCTGGAGCCTTCGGACAGGGGGAAATGAAAAACTGTTTTTT. Translation gives CAWSLRTGGNEKLFF.

This chain connects TRBV30 to TRBJ1-1; D gene uncertain. The CDR3 extends over 16 amino acids. V dropped 2 bases and J dropped 2 bases, with 18 bases sitting between them. Germline V CDR1 and CDR2: GTSNPN, SVGIG (reference sequence). CDR3 nucleotide sequence: TGTGCCTGGAGTTCTAAGGCTAGGAGGACTAACACTGAAGCTTTCTTT. It is translated as CAWSSKARRTNTEAFF.

The count of this clone is one. The rearrangement joins TRBV9 to TRBJ1-1, with a weak D call TRBD1 (5 bases). Germline V gene sequence: CDR1 SGDLS, CDR2 YYNGEE. Trimming cost V 1 base and J 8 bases, with 9 bases left between them. The length of the CDR3 is 12 residues. As DNA, the CDR3 is TGTGCCAGCAGCGTACATCAGGGCGAAGCTTTCTTT. Encoded protein: CASSVHQGEAFF. Supplemented by reference TRBV9 and TRBJ1-1, the full variable domain reads DSGVTQTPKHLITATGQRVTLRCSPRSGDLSVYWYQQSLDQGLQFLIQYYNGEERAKGNILERFSAQQFPDLHSELNLSSLELGDSALYFCASSVHQGEAFFGQGTRLTVV.

The rearrangement joins TRBV5-4 to TRBJ2-3; D is uncertain. CDR1 and CDR2 from the germline V gene are SGHNT and YYREEE (reference sequence). The CDR3 contains 11 residues. Trimming shortened V by 4 bases and J by 3 bases, and 3 bases separated the two germline ends. CDR3 amino acids: CASSLTDTQYF. In nucleotides, the CDR3 is TGTGCCAGCAGCCTGACAGATACGCAGTATTTT.